The rows below give T cell receptor beta chains drawn from one sample of a study of T cell responses to AZD1222 COVID-19 vaccine. TCRdb's copy holds only in-frame clones and misses some; the assay was immunoSEQ multiplex PCR. The sample includes about 99,000 clones, approximately 92% of them seen just once. The sequences come from peripheral blood, collected on day 0 of AZD1222 vaccination. These receptors were collected from an adult in good health. CDR3s include the opening cysteine and the closing phenylalanine or tryptophan. Clone size appears in some rows only: once, few, many, or a class for an expanded clone.

v_gene	abundance	j_gene	CDR3aa
TRBV3-1/TRBV3-2	.	TRBJ2-7	CASSQAGTARYEQYF
TRBV27	.	TRBJ1-6	CASTLQGGSPLHF
TRBV7-9	.	TRBJ1-5	CASSPGQGADQPQHF
TRBV29-1	.	TRBJ1-1	CSVGYRGSVNTEAFF
TRBV19	.	TRBJ1-5	CASSPSRTFNQPQHF
TRBV5-1	.	TRBJ2-7	CASSLSRNEQYF
TRBV7-9	.	TRBJ2-2	CASSLGQGRAGELFF
TRBV5-8	.	TRBJ2-3	CASSPRGGGISDTQYF
TRBV10-3	.	TRBJ2-5	CAINRTASGVGTQYF
TRBV9	.	TRBJ2-1	CASALLDTSYNEQFF
TRBV4-1	.	TRBJ1-5	CASSQEGDRENQPQHF
TRBV9	.	TRBJ2-1	CASSVGLSGLAGDNEQFF
TRBV18	.	TRBJ2-7	CASSQERGPSGFSYEQYF
TRBV7-8	once	TRBJ1-5	CASSLKLGGQPQHF
TRBV10-2	.	TRBJ1-4	CASSLQGTTNEKLFF
TRBV10-3	.	TRBJ1-1	CAISDRAPQSVTEAFF
TRBV7-6	.	TRBJ1-2	CASSPDVGGDYGYTF
TRBV3-1/TRBV3-2	once	TRBJ2-7	CASSLRDRVEQYF
TRBV9	.	TRBJ2-3	CASSVASGRGVDTQYF
TRBV7-9	.	TRBJ2-6	CASSLGFFSGANVLTF
TRBV2	.	TRBJ2-4	CASSGGRGGIQYF
TRBV10-2	once	TRBJ1-2	CASSESAGEFYGYTF
TRBV5-5	few	TRBJ2-7	CASSLGLNSDYEQYF
TRBV4-2	.	TRBJ1-6	CASSPTGYNSPLHF
TRBV6-6	.	TRBJ2-1	CASTHLHSGIEQFF
TRBV2	.	TRBJ2-6	CASSRGQSSGANVLTF
TRBV2	.	TRBJ1-4	CASRGAEGEKLFF